Here is one T cell receptor beta chain with its context. The clone's antigen remains unknown. No much larger clonotype is one base removed from it; base qualities were not supplied. This record belongs to a study of blood T cell repertoires in COVID-19 (dated by TCRdb to the early 2020s). Regarding the research as a whole: Samples covering the acute and convalescent phases of COVID-19 were provided by collaborators in the United States, Italy and Spain. The prospective study material was composed of cDNA or gDNA derived from T cells, B-cell-depleted T cells, or PBMCs. Deeply sampled blood TCRbeta repertoires from subjects exposed to, actively infected with, or recovered from COVID-19 were included in the dataset. The repertoires were made available in a free public database intended to serve as a resource for research on the immune response to SARS-CoV-2. Samples were obtained from the ongoing ImmuneRACE study (first 160 participants) and from about 1,300 subjects provided by 6 global collaborators. A de-identified subject ID, COVID-19 status, age in years and sex were almost always included in the sample metadata. Where HLA class I and class II types were available, the types were taken from metadata supplied by the sample provider, not from assay-based typing. What the study reported, not specific to this receptor: Clinical and demographic metadata were provided uncurated, with the amount varying by source and participant.

TCRbeta CDR3 regions were amplified from genomic DNA using the immunoSEQ Assay, a bias-controlled multiplex PCR. The study's processing was this. Nucleated cell counts per sample were estimated from amplification of reference gene primers within the assay. To quantify the absolute abundance of each unique TCRbeta CDR3 rearrangement, sequence reads were collapsed and filtered. For each sample, productive Simpson clonality was calculated as the square root of Simpson's diversity index over productive rearrangements. Here the immuneACCESS table is served through TCRdb, limited to in-frame sequences with V and J called. Missing clones are a known gap in these copies; in checked studies unresolved V genes cover under half, and the rest lacks a known reason. From that table come the V and J calls and clone size; the DNA was used to work out D and trimming. The sample data list about 340,000 clones, and approximately 83% of these were observed just once. The top ten clones comprise about 4.2% of the sample.

Enrolling through a virtual design, the prospective study's participants ranged in age from roughly 18 to 100 years and lived across roughly 23 United States geographic areas. In the prospective study, cohorts were assigned on the basis of participant-reported clinical history obtained from a screening survey and a study questionnaire. In the prospective study, whole blood, serum and a nasopharyngeal or oropharyngeal swab were collected from each participant by mobile phlebotomists. Prospective study participants could optionally give additional blood draws and questionnaires over an approximately two-month period. Prospective study blood samples were shipped either frozen or at room temperature before DNA extraction. This clonotype was sampled from a woman aged 40 to 49 with acute COVID-19. Source material: PBMCs or T cells enriched from blood (not recorded which).

The CDR3: CASSVVSAGGTDTQYF. The DNA sequence reads TGTGCCAGCAGCGTAGTTAGTGCGGGGGGCACAGATACGCAGTATTTT. This sequence uses TRBV9 and TRBJ2-3, and 7 junction bases match TRBD2. V is pruned by 0 bases and J by 1 base, leaving 5 bases of the junction without a gene match. The CDR3, cysteine through phenylalanine, is 16 amino acids long. Only the CDR3 DNA stays, 48 bases, in frame from base 1. CDR1 and CDR2 (SGDLS, YYNGEE) derive from the germline V gene. The CDR3 plus the reference TRBV9 and TRBJ2-3 genes for the other parts give the full variable domain: DSGVTQTPKHLITATGQRVTLRCSPRSGDLSVYWYQQSLDQGLQFLIQYYNGEERAKGNILERFSAQQFPDLHSELNLSSLELGDSALYFCASSVVSAGGTDTQYFGPGTRLTVL.